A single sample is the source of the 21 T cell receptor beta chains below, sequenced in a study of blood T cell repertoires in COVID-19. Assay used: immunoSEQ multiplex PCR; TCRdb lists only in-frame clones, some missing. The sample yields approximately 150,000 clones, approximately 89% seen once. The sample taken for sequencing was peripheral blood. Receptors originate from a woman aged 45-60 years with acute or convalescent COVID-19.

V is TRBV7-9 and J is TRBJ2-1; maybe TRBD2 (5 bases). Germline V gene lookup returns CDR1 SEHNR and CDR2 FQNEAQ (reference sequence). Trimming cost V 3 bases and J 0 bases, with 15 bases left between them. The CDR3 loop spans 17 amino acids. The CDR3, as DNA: TGTGCCAGCAGCTTCCCCGAGCGGAGTAGCTCCTACAATGAGCAGTTCTTC. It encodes CASSFPERSSSYNEQFF.

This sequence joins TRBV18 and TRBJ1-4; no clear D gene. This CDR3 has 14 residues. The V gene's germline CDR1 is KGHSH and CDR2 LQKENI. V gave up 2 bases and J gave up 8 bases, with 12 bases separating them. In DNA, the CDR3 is TGTGCCAGCTCACCAGACTTGAGGGAGGAAAAACTGTTTTTT. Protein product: CASSPDLREEKLFF. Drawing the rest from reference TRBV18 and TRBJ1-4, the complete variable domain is NAGVMQNPRHLVRRRGQEARLRCSPMKGHSHVYWYRQLPEEGLKFMVYLQKENIIDESGMPKERFSAEFPKEGPSILRIQQVVRGDSAAYFCASSPDLREEKLFFGSGTQLSVL.

The CDR3 DNA follows: TGTGCCAGCAGCCAAGCCATCCCGGGACTAGCGGGGAATGAGCAGTTCTTC. It codes for CASSQAIPGLAGNEQFF. V is TRBV3-1 (or the pseudogene TRBV3-2) and J is TRBJ2-1, with 13 positions matching TRBD2. The junction had 7 bases not matched to a gene; V was cut back by 1 base and J by 7 bases. The CDR3 consists of 17 residues. CDR1 is LGHDT, CDR2 YNNKEL, per germline (reference sequence).

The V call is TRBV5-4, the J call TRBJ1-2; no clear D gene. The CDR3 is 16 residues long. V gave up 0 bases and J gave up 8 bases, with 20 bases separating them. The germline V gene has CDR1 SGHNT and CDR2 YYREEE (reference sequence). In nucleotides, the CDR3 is TGTGCCAGCAGCTTGGTCGGGGATCTGGGGATCTACGGCTACACCTTC. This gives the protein CASSLVGDLGIYGYTF.

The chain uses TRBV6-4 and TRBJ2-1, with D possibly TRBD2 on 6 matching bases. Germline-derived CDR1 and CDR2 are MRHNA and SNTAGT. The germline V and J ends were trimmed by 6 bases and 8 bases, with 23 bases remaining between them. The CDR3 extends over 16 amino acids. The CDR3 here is CASRSSSDWGGDEQFF. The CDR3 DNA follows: TGTGCCAGCAGGAGCTCCTCTGATTGGGGCGGGGATGAGCAGTTCTTC.

The CDR3 spells CASSPRRREKLFF. CDR3 nucleotides: TGTGCCAGCAGCCCTCGCAGGAGGGAAAAACTGTTTTTT. This sequence joins TRBV7-2 and TRBJ1-4; D unclear. The germline V gene has CDR1 SGHTA and CDR2 FQGNSA. The CDR3 totals 13 residues. V lost 5 bases and J 8 bases, leaving 12 bases between the germline ends.

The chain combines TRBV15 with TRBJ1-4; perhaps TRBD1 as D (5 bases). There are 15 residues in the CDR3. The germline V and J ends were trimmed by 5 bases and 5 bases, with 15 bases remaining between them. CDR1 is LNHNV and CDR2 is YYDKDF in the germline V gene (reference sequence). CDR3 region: CATSPLGTVNEKLFF. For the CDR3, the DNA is TGTGCCACCAGCCCATTGGGGACTGTCAATGAAAAACTGTTTTTT.

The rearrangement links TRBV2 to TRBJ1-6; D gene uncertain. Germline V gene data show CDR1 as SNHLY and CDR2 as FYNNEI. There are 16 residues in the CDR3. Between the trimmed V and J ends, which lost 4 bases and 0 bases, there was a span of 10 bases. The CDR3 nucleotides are TGTGCCAGCAGTGTTATGCGTAGCTCCTATAATTCACCCCTCCACTTT. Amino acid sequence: CASSVMRSSYNSPLHF.

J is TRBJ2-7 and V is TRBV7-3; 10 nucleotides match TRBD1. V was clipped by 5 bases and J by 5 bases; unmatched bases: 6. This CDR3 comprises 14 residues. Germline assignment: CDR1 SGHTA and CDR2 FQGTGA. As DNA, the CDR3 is TGTGCCAGCAGCATTAACGGACAGGGGGACGAGCAGTACTTC. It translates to CASSINGQGDEQYF. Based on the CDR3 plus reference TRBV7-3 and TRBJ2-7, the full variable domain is GAGVSQTPSNKVTEKGKYVELRCDPISGHTALYWYRQSLGQGPEFLIYFQGTGAADDSGLPNDRFFAVRPEGSVSTLKIQRTERGDSAVYLCASSINGQGDEQYFGPGTRLTVT.

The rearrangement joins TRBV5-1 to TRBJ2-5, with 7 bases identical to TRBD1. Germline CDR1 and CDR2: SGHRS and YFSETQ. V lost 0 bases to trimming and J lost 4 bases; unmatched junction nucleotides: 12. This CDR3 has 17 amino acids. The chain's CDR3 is CASSLGQGVWAAETQYF. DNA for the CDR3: TGCGCCAGCAGCTTGGGGCAGGGGGTATGGGCCGCAGAGACCCAGTACTTC.

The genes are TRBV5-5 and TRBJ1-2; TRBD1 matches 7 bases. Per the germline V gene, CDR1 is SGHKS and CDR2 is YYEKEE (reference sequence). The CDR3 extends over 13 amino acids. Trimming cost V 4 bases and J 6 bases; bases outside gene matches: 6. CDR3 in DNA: TGTGCCAGCAGCCTTGACAGGGTCGATGGCTACACCTTC. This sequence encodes CASSLDRVDGYTF.

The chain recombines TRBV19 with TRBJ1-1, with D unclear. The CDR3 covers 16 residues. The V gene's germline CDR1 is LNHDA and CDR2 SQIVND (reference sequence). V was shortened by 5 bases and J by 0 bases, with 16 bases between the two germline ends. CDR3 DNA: TGTGCCAGTAGTTCCCCTCCCGGGAGCATGAACACTGAAGCTTTCTTT. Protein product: CASSSPPGSMNTEAFF.

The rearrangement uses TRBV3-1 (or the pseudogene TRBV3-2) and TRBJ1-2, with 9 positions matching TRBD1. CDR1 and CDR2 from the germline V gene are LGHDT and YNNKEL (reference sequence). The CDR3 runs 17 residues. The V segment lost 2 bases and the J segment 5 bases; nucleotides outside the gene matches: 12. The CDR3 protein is CASSQTPGQGRRYGYTF. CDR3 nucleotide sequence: TGTGCCAGCAGCCAAACCCCCGGACAGGGGCGAAGGTATGGCTACACCTTC.

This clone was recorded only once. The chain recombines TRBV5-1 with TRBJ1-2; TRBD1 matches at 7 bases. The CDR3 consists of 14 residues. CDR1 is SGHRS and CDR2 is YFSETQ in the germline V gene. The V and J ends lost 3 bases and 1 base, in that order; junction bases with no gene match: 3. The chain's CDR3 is CASSWGQLNYGYTF. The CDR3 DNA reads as TGCGCCAGCAGCTGGGGACAGCTTAACTATGGCTACACCTTC.

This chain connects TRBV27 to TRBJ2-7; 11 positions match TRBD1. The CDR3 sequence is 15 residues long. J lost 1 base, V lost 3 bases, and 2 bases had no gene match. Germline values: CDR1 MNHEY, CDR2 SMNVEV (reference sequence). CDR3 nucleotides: TGTGCCAGCAGTTTTGGGACAGGGGGTTCCTACGAGCAGTACTTC. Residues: CASSFGTGGSYEQYF.

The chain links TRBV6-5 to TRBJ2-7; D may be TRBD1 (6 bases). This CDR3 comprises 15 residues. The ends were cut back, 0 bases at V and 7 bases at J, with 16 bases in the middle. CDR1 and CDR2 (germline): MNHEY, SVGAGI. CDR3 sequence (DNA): TGTGCCAGCAGTTACTCCCAGGGGATAAGCAAGGAGCAGTACTTC. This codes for CASSYSQGISKEQYF.

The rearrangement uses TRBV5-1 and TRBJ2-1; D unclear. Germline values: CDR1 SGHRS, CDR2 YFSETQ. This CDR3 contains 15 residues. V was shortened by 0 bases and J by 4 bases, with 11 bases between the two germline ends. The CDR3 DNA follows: TGCGCCAGCAGCTTGGTTAACGGAGCTTACAATGAGCAGTTCTTC. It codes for CASSLVNGAYNEQFF.

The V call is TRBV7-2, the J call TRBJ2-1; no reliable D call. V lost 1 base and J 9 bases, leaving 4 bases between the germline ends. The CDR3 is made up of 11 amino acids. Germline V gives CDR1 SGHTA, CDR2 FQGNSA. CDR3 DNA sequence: TGTGCCAGCAGCTTAGGGGCTGAGCAGTTCTTC. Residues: CASSLGAEQFF.

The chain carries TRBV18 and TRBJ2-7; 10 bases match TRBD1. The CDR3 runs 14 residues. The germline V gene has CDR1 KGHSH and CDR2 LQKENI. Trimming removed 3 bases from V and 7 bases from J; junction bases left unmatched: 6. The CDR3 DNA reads TGTGCCAGCTCACCTACCGACAGGGGGCGAGAGCAGTACTTC. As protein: CASSPTDRGREQYF.

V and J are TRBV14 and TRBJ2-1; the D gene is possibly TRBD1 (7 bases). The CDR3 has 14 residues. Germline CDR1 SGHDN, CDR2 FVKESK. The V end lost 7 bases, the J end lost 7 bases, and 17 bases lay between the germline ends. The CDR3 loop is CASTEGALRNEQFF. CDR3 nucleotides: TGTGCCAGCACGGAGGGGGCCCTACGTAATGAGCAGTTCTTC.

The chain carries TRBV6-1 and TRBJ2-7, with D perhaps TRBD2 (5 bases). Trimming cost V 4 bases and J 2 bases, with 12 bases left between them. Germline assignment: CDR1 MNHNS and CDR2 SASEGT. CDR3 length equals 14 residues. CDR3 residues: CASSGAGKPYEQYF. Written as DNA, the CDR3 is TGTGCCAGCAGTGGAGCCGGGAAACCCTACGAGCAGTACTTC.